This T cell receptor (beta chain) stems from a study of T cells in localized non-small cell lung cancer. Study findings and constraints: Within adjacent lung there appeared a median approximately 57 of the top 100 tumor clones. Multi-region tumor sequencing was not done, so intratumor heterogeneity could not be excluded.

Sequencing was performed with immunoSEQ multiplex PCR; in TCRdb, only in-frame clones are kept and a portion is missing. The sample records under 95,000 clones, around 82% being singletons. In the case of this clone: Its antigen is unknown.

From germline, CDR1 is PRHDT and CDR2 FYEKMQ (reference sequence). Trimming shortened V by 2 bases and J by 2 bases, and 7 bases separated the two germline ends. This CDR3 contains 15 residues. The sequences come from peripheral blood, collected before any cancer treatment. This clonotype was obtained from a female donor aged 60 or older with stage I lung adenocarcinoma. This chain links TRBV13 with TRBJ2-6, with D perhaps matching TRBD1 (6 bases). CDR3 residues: CASSLRQAGANVLTF. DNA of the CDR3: TGTGCCAGCAGCTTAAGACAGGCTGGGGCCAACGTCCTGACTTTC.